The T cell receptor (beta chain) described here comes from a study of CD8+CD57+ T cells in acquired aplastic anemia. The study, taken as a whole, reports: Shared by patients and controls, 25 to 35 CD8+ CDR3s were abundant in patients.

Genomic DNA templated the TCR beta VDJ and CDR3 profiling. From the reads, TCRdb called clonotypes with MiXCR, one entry per CDR3 protein. Of about 190,000 distinct CDR3 sequences detected, 55% to 70% appear once; the ten largest clones hold roughly 46%. In regard to this clonotype: Antigen: not known.

This clonotype was sampled from a human donor with severe aplastic anemia or a healthy control (not recorded which). The sequencing sample was made of sorted CD4+, CD8+, or CD8+CD57+ T cells (not recorded which) from PBMCs.

The CDR3 spells CASSGEKFRNSGNTIYF. The CDR3 DNA sequence: TGCGCCAGCAGCGGTGAGAAGTTTAGGAACTCTGGAAACACCATATATTTT. This chain joins TRBV5-1 and TRBJ1-3; D unclear. Germline V gives CDR1 SGHRS, CDR2 YFSETQ. The CDR3 length is 17 residues. Trimming left V 4 bases short and J 0 bases short, with 17 bases between.